Each of the 4 T cell receptor beta chains below was sequenced from the same sample in a study of CD4 T cells in relation to SARS-CoV-2 and coronaviruses. Here immunoSEQ multiplex PCR was the method, and the copy in TCRdb shows in-frame clones only, minus some. The sample consists of about 59,000 clones, 75% to 90% of them appearing once. The unexposed donors gave CD4+ T cells in about 2010-2019, prior to COVID-19. Material: memory CD4+ T cells from PBMCs. The receptors shown here come from a human donor in good health.

The CDR3 coding sequence is TGTGCCAGCAGCTTAGATGTCGGGAGTTCCGGGGAGCTGTTTTTT. It encodes CASSLDVGSSGELFF. The chain links TRBV7-2 to TRBJ2-2; D is perhaps TRBD2 (6 bases). V gave up 1 base and J gave up 6 bases, with 12 bases separating them. The length of the CDR3 is 15 residues. The germline gives CDR1 SGHTA, CDR2 FQGNSA.

The chain couples TRBV5-1 to TRBJ2-5; no firm D call. V was pared by 2 bases and J by 1 base, with 9 bases between. Germline CDR1 is SGHRS and CDR2 is YFSETQ. The CDR3 runs to 14 residues. As DNA, the CDR3 is TGCGCCAGCAGCTTCGAAGGGTTCCAAGAGACCCAGTACTTC. This sequence encodes CASSFEGFQETQYF.

The chain employs TRBV11-2 and TRBJ2-7, with D perhaps TRBD1 (5 bases). Germline V gives CDR1 SGHAT, CDR2 FQNNGV. V was cut by 3 bases and J by 6 bases, with 15 bases left in between. The CDR3 contains 14 residues. In nucleotides, the CDR3 is TGTGCCAGCAGCTTCGTGTCCTTAGGGGTCGAGCAGTACTTC. Amino acids: CASSFVSLGVEQYF.

The rearrangement links TRBV2 to TRBJ2-5, with TRBD1 as a possible D gene (6 bases). Germline V lookup: CDR1 SNHLY, CDR2 FYNNEI. V was trimmed by 7 bases and J by 3 bases, leaving 12 bases between them. The CDR3 loop spans 13 amino acids. The CDR3, as DNA: TGTGCCAGCATGAATCCAGGGGAAGAGACCCAGTACTTC. Translating it yields CASMNPGEETQYF.